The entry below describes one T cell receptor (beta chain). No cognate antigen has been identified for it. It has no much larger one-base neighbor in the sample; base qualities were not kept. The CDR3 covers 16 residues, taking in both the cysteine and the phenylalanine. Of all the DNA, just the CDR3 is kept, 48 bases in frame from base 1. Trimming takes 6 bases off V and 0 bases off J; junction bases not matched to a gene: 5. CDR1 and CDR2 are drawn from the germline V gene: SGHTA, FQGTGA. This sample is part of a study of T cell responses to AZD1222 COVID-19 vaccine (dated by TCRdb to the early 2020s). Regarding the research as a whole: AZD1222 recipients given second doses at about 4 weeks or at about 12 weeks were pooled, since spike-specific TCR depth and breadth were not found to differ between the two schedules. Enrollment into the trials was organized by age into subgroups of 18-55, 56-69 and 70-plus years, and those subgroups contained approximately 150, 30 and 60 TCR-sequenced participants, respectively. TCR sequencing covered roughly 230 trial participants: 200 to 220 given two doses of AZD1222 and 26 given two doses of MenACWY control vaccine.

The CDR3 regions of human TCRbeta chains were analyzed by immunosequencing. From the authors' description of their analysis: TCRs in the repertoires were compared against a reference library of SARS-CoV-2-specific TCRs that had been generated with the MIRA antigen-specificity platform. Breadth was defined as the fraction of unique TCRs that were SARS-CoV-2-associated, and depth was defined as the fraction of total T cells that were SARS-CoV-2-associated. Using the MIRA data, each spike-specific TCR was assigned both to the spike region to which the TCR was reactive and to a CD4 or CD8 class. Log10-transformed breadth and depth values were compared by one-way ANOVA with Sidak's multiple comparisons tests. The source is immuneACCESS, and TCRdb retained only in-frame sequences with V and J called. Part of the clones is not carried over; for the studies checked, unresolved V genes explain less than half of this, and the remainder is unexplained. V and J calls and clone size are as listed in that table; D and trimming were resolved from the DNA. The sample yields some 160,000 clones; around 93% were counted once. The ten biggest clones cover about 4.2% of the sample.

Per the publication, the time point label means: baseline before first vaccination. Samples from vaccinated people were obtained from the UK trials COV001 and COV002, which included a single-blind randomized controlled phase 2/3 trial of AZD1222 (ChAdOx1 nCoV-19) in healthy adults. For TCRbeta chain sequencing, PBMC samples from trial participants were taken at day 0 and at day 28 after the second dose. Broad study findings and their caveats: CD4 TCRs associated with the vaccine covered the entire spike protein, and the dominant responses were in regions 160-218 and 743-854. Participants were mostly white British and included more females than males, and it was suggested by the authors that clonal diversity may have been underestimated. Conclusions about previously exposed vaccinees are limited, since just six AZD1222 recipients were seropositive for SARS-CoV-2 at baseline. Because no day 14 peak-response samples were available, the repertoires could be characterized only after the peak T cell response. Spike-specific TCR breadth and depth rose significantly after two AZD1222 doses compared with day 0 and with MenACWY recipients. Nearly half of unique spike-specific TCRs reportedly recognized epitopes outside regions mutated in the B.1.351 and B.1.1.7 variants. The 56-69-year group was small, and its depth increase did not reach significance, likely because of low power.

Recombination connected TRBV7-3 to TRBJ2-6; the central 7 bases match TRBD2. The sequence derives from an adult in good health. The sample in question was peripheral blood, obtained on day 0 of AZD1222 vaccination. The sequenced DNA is TGTGCCAGCAGTAAGACGGGAGGCTCTGGGGCCAACGTCCTGACTTTC. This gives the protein CASSKTGGSGANVLTF.